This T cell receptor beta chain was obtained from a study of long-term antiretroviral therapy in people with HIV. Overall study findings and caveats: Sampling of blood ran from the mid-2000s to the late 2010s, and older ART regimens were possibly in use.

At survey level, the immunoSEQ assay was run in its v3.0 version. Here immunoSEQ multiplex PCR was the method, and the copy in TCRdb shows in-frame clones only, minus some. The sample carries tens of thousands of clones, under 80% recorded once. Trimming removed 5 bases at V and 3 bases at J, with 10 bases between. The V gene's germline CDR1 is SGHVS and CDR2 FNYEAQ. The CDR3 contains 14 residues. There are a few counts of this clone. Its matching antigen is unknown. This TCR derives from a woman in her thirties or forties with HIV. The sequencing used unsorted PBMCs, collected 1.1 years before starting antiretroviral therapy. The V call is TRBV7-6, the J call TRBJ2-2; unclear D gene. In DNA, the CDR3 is TGTGCCAGCAGCCCAGAGTACCACACCGGGGAGCTGTTTTTT. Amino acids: CASSPEYHTGELFF.